The 26 T cell receptor beta chains below come from one sample, sequenced in a study of blood T cell repertoires in COVID-19. Profiling relied on immunoSEQ multiplex PCR, and the TCRdb table lists in-frame clones only, not all of them. The profile shows 200,000 to 250,000 clones, about four fifths of them singletons. Material for sequencing was PBMCs or T cells enriched from blood (not recorded which). The receptors were gathered from a woman aged 40-49 years who had recovered from COVID-19.

DNA for the CDR3: TGTGCCAGCCGCCCGACAGGGTCATCCTACGAGCAGTACTTC. Translating it yields CASRPTGSSYEQYF. The chain employs TRBV7-9 and TRBJ2-7; 7 positions match TRBD1. Germline V lookup: CDR1 SEHNR, CDR2 FQNEAQ (reference sequence). V was pared by 8 bases and J by 1 base, with 8 bases of the junction left unmatched. The CDR3 loop spans 14 amino acids.

The V call is TRBV3-1 (or the pseudogene TRBV3-2), the J call TRBJ2-5, with D perhaps matching TRBD2 (6 bases). V was pared by 4 bases and J by 3 bases, with 18 bases between. Germline V CDR1 and CDR2: LGHDT, YNNKEL (reference sequence). CDR3 size: 16 residues. The CDR3 sequence is CASSLLGGSLKETQYF. CDR3 bases: TGTGCCAGCAGCCTCTTAGGAGGGTCCCTTAAAGAGACCCAGTACTTC.

This clone was seen just once. The chain employs TRBV5-6 and TRBJ1-4; maybe TRBD1 (5 bases). Germline assignment: CDR1 SGHDT and CDR2 YYEEEE. Trimming took 3 bases from V and 6 from J, leaving 12 bases between them. The CDR3 consists of 14 residues. DNA of the CDR3: TGTGCCAGCAGCTCGGGGGGGTCGGATGAAAAACTGTTTTTT. Translation gives CASSSGGSDEKLFF.

The chain employs TRBV6-2 or TRBV6-3 and TRBJ2-7; 9 positions agree with TRBD2. The CDR3 sequence is 17 residues long. Trimming cost V 0 bases and J 4 bases; bases outside gene matches: 10. Per the germline V gene, CDR1 is MNHEY and CDR2 is SVGEGT. This CDR3 is CASSYSRTGSGSYEQYV. The CDR3 nucleotides read TGTGCCAGCAGTTACTCGAGAACGGGTAGCGGGAGTTACGAGCAGTACGTC.

The rearrangement joins TRBV3-1 (or the pseudogene TRBV3-2) to TRBJ2-3; D is perhaps TRBD2 (6 bases). Trimming cost V 5 bases and J 3 bases, with 12 bases left between them. There are 14 residues in the CDR3. The germline gives CDR1 LGHDT, CDR2 YNNKEL (reference sequence). In DNA, the CDR3 is TGTGCCAGCAGCACGGGAGTAACAACAGATACGCAGTATTTT. Protein product: CASSTGVTTDTQYF.

Comment on this clone: Other nucleotide sequences from this sample produce the same CDR3. The J gene is TRBJ2-5, the V gene TRBV7-2, with a tentative D call TRBD2 (6 bases). V gave up 1 base and J gave up 5 bases, with 11 bases separating them. Per germline, CDR1 SGHTA and CDR2 FQGNSA. This CDR3 has 14 amino acids. CDR3 region: CASSLVGGRETQYF. As DNA, the CDR3 is TGTGCCAGCAGCTTAGTTGGAGGGCGGGAGACCCAGTACTTC.

CDR3 bases: TGTGCCAGCAGCCAAGGTTACAGCCCGGCTTCGGGCTACACCTTC. Amino acids: CASSQGYSPASGYTF. This sequence joins TRBV14 and TRBJ1-2, with unresolved D. Trimming took 1 base from V and 8 from J, leaving 17 bases between them. The CDR3 totals 15 residues. In germline, CDR1 is SGHDN, CDR2 FVKESK.

The chain combines TRBV4-2 with TRBJ1-1; D unclear. Between the trimmed V and J ends, which lost 1 base and 3 bases, there was a span of 9 bases. The germline gives CDR1 LGHNA, CDR2 YNFKEQ. The CDR3 spans 14 residues. The CDR3 loop is CASSQVTDDTEAFF. For the CDR3, the DNA is TGTGCCAGCAGCCAAGTAACAGACGACACTGAAGCTTTCTTT.

The chain recombines TRBV11-2 with TRBJ1-2; D might be TRBD1 (5 bases). Germline CDR1 SGHAT, CDR2 FQNNGV. The germline V and J ends were trimmed by 6 bases and 3 bases, with 26 bases remaining between them. This CDR3 is 18 amino acids long. The CDR3 coding sequence is TGTGCCAGCAGTCCACAGGCCGGCTTCAAAAAATGGGACTATGGCTACACCTTC. It is translated as CASSPQAGFKKWDYGYTF.

V gene TRBV19 combines with J gene TRBJ1-4, with 9 bases that match TRBD1. Germline lookup yields CDR1 LNHDA and CDR2 SQIVND (reference sequence). V lost 4 bases and J lost 2; bases outside the gene matches: 2. The CDR3 contains 15 residues. DNA for the CDR3: TGTGCCAGTAGTACCGGGACAGGGACTAATGAAAAACTGTTTTTT. Its protein is CASSTGTGTNEKLFF.

The gene calls are TRBV6-2 or TRBV6-3 and TRBJ2-2, with D tentatively TRBD1 (6 bases). The V end lost 4 bases, the J end lost 3 bases, and 15 bases lay between the germline ends. The CDR3 is 16 residues long. Germline V lookup: CDR1 MNHEY, CDR2 SVGEGT. The DNA for the CDR3 is TGTGCCAGCAGTTCTGAGGGACACGAGTACACCGGGGAGCTGTTTTTT. Protein sequence: CASSSEGHEYTGELFF.

V usage is TRBV28 and J usage is TRBJ2-3; the match to TRBD2 covers 8 bases. This CDR3 comprises 15 residues. V lost 4 bases and J lost 3; bases outside the gene matches: 6. In germline, CDR1 is MDHEN, CDR2 SYDVKM. The CDR3 DNA follows: TGTGCCAGCAGTTCAGCGGGAGTAGGTACAGATACGCAGTATTTT. Residues: CASSSAGVGTDTQYF.

V and J are TRBV27 and TRBJ2-1; 9 bases align to TRBD2. This CDR3 has 18 residues. The J segment lost 7 bases and the V segment lost 2 bases, leaving 15 bases of the junction unmatched. Germline V gene lookup returns CDR1 MNHEY and CDR2 SMNVEV (reference sequence). The CDR3 sequence: CASSLDMLDSGRSNEQFF. Here the CDR3 DNA reads TGTGCCAGCAGTTTAGACATGTTGGATAGCGGGAGAAGTAATGAGCAGTTCTTC.

This chain joins TRBV10-2 and TRBJ2-1, with TRBD2 matching 11 bases. Germline V gene data show CDR1 as WSHSY and CDR2 as SAAADI. The V and J ends lost 6 bases and 4 bases, in that order; junction bases with no gene match: 8. The CDR3 spans 16 residues. CDR3 in DNA: TGCGCCAGCAGCCCCAGGCTAGCGGGAGGTTACAATGAGCAGTTCTTC. As protein: CASSPRLAGGYNEQFF.

This clone was picked up a small number of times. J is TRBJ1-5 and V is TRBV30; the D gene is possibly TRBD1 (6 bases). CDR1 and CDR2 (germline): GTSNPN, SVGIG (reference sequence). V lost 3 bases and J lost 8, with 14 bases in between. This CDR3 is 13 amino acids long. The DNA of the CDR3 is TGTGCCTGGAGCGTCAGGGGTATAGAGCCCCAGCATTTT. Translation gives CAWSVRGIEPQHF.

V usage is TRBV3-1 (or the pseudogene TRBV3-2) and J usage is TRBJ1-4; D is ambiguous. This CDR3 is built from 14 residues. V shed 3 bases and J shed 4 bases, with 9 bases lying between them. Germline-derived CDR1 and CDR2 are LGHDT and YNNKEL (reference sequence). CDR3 sequence (DNA): TGTGCCAGCAGCCAGACGGGGTATAATGAAAAACTGTTTTTT. Translation gives CASSQTGYNEKLFF.

J is TRBJ2-2 and V is TRBV27, with D possibly TRBD2 on 5 matching bases. V was pared by 10 bases and J by 4 bases, with 13 bases between. The CDR3 spans 13 residues. Germline lookup yields CDR1 MNHEY and CDR2 SMNVEV (reference sequence). The CDR3 nucleotides are TGTGCCACCCGAACAACTAGCACCGGGGAGCTGTTTTTT. As protein: CATRTTSTGELFF.

The chain links TRBV19 to TRBJ2-1; 12 bases match TRBD2. Germline CDR1 LNHDA, CDR2 SQIVND (reference sequence). The ends lost 5 bases at V and 2 bases at J; junction bases unmatched: 13. The CDR3 covers 19 residues. This CDR3 reads CASSVGLAGGGWPYNEQFF. CDR3 nucleotides: TGTGCCAGTAGTGTTGGGCTAGCGGGAGGGGGATGGCCCTACAATGAGCAGTTCTTC.

This clone was observed a single time. V usage is TRBV6-5 and J usage is TRBJ1-2, with a weak D call TRBD1 (6 bases). Per germline, CDR1 MNHEY and CDR2 SVGAGI. V was trimmed by 4 bases and J by 7 bases, leaving 13 bases between them. The CDR3 contains 13 residues. CDR3 coding DNA: TGTGCCAGCAGTTCAGGGGTTAGGAGTGGCTACACCTTC. Its protein product is CASSSGVRSGYTF.

The chain joins TRBV5-8 to TRBJ2-7; D not certain. V shed 4 bases and J shed 0 bases, with 14 bases lying between them. Germline V gene lookup returns CDR1 SGHTS and CDR2 YDEGEE. This CDR3 has 15 residues. CDR3 DNA: TGTGCCAGCAGCCCTACCGTTACAGTCTCCTACGAGCAGTACTTC. Translating gives CASSPTVTVSYEQYF.

The rearrangement joins TRBV24-1 to TRBJ1-2; TRBD1 is a possible D gene (5 bases). CDR3 size: 16 residues. The germline CDR1 and CDR2 sequences are KGHDR and SFDVKD. With 4 bases removed from V and 5 bases from J, the gap between germline ends came to 19 bases. The CDR3 region has the DNA TGTGCCACCAGTGACTCTCAACTCCCGGGACTTTATGGCTACACCTTC. The encoded protein is CATSDSQLPGLYGYTF.

This sequence joins TRBV6-6 and TRBJ1-2; D ambiguous. Germline V gene data show CDR1 as MNHNY and CDR2 as SVGAGI (reference sequence). The CDR3 length is 13 residues. Trimming took off 5 bases at V and 5 bases at J, with 12 bases between the two ends. The CDR3 nucleotides are TGTGCCAGCAGTCGAGACTCACCGTATGGCTACACCTTC. It is translated as CASSRDSPYGYTF.

The V call is TRBV4-3, the J call TRBJ1-6; TRBD1 is a possible D gene (6 bases). CDR1 and CDR2 from the germline V gene are LGHNA and YSLEER. This CDR3 region has 14 residues. Trimming took 1 base from V and 8 from J, leaving 9 bases between them. The CDR3 bases are TGCGCCAGCAGCCAAGCGGACAGATATTCACCCCTCCACTTT. This codes for CASSQADRYSPLHF.

This clone was recorded a few times. The chain has TRBV5-1 and TRBJ1-1; 7 bases are shared with TRBD1. The germline gives CDR1 SGHRS, CDR2 YFSETQ. The length of the CDR3 is 13 residues. V was pared by 4 bases and J by 10 bases, with 10 bases of the junction left unmatched. The DNA for the CDR3 is TGCGCCAGCAGCCCAGTTGAAACAGGGGTAGCTTTCTTT. Its translation: CASSPVETGVAFF.

The table lists this clone with a count of one. The chain is built from TRBV19 and TRBJ1-1; D call uncertain. The CDR3 totals 13 residues. The germline V gene encodes CDR1 LNHDA and CDR2 SQIVND (reference sequence). Trimming removed 7 bases from V and 3 bases from J, with 12 bases in between. In nucleotides, the CDR3 is TGTGCCAGTACAACTGGAGGGTACACTGAAGCTTTCTTT. As protein: CASTTGGYTEAFF.

The CDR3 DNA is TGTGCCAGCAGCCAGAGCGGGGTAACAGGGCTCAATGGCTACACCTTC. Its translation is CASSQSGVTGLNGYTF. The chain joins TRBV14 to TRBJ1-2; TRBD1 is a possible D gene (6 bases). CDR1 is SGHDN and CDR2 is FVKESK in the germline V gene. The CDR3 consists of 16 residues. Trimming removed 3 bases from V and 6 bases from J, with 20 bases in between.